This T cell receptor beta chain was identified during a study of T cells in localized non-small cell lung cancer. Clones were read by immunoSEQ multiplex PCR, and TCRdb kept only the in-frame ones, dropping some. The repertoire includes approximately 47,000 clones, around 87% of them detected once, and 2.5% sits in the top ten. This clone was detected once. This CDR3 comprises 16 residues. Between the trimmed V and J ends, which lost 3 bases and 0 bases, there was a span of 12 bases. The V gene's germline CDR1 is LNHDA and CDR2 SQIVND (reference sequence). The source was PBMCs, collected before any cancer treatment. The V gene is TRBV19, the J gene TRBJ2-4, with a tentative D call TRBD1 (5 bases). This sequence originates from a man aged 40 to 69 with stage II lung adenocarcinoma. CDR3 amino acids: CASSMDTHLAKNIQYF. CDR3 DNA: TGTGCCAGTAGTATGGACACCCATTTAGCCAAAAACATTCAGTACTTC. The variable domain in full, with the rest retrieved from reference TRBV19 and TRBJ2-4, is DGGITQSPKYLFRKEGQNVTLSCEQNLNHDAMYWYRQDPGQGLRLIYYSQIVNDFQKGDIAEGYSVSREKKESFPLTVTSAQKNPTAFYLCASSMDTHLAKNIQYFGAGTRLSVL.